This TCR beta chain was captured in a study of cytomegalovirus exposure and HLA in healthy donors. V lost 0 bases and J 6 bases, leaving 10 bases between the germline ends. Germline values: CDR1 SGHNT, CDR2 YYREEE (reference sequence). The CDR3 is made up of 13 amino acids. PCR employed 60 Vbeta and 13 Jbeta primers. TCRdb's copy holds only in-frame clones and misses some; the assay was immunoSEQ multiplex PCR. The sample lists nearly 300,000 clones, roughly 88% occurring once. General study points: Reported findings show TCR beta sequences accurately forecast HLA-A and HLA-B alleles in most subjects.

Turning to this clone: Its specificity is unknown.

Material: PBMCs. This receptor was obtained from a man between 40 and 49 years old in good health and CMV-seropositive. The chain couples TRBV5-4 to TRBJ2-7; no definite D call. DNA of the CDR3: TGTGCCAGCAGCTTGGATCTAGTCCGCGAGCAGTACTTC. Protein sequence: CASSLDLVREQYF. The whole variable domain, filled in from reference TRBV5-4 and TRBJ2-7, reads ETGVTQSPTHLIKTRGQQVTLRCSSQSGHNTVSWYQQALGQGPQFIFQYYREEENGRGNFPPRFSGLQFPNYSSELNVNALELDDSALYLCASSLDLVREQYFGPGTRLTVT.